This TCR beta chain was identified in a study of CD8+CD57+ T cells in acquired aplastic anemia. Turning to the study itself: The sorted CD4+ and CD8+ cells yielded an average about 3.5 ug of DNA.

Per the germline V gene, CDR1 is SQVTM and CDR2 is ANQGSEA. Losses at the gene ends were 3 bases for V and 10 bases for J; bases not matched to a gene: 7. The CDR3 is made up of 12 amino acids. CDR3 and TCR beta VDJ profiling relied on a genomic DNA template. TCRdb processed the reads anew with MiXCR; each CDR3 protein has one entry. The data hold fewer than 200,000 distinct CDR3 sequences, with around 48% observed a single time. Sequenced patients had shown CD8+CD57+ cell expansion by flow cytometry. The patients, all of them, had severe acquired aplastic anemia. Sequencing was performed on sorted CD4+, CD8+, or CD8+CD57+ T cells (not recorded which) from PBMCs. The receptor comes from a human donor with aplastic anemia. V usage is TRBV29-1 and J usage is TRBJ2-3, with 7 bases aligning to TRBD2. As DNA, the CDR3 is TGCAGCGTTGAGAGGCGGGAGCCCGCGCAGTATTTT. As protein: CSVERREPAQYF.